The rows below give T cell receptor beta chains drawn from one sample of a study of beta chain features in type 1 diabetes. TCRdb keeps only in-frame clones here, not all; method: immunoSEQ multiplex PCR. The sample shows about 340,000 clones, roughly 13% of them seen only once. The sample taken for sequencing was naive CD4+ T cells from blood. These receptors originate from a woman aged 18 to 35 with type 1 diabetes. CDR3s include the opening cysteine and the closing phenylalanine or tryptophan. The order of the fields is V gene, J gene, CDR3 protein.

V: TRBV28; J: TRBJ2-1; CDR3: CASSLPSGSNYNEQFF
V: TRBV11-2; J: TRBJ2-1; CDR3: CASSLVRYRSYNEQFF
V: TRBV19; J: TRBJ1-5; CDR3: CASSFTGQGDQPQHF
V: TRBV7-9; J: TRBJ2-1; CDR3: CASSFGREVYNEQFF
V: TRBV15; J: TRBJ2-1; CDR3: CATSRGGGLAGPYNEQFF
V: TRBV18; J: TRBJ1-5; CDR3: CASSPGQDQPQHF
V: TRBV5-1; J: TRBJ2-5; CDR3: CASTQNLGQVETQYF
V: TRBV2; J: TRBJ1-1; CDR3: CASFKEGVNTEAFF
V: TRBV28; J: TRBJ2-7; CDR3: CASTQSAVWNSYEQYF
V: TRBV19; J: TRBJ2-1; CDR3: CASSNSGRAPGSYNEQFF
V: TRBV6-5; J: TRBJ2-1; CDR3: CASRSSDEQFF
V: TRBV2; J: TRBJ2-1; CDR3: CASSDRGQALSYNEQFF
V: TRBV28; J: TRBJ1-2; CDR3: CASSPTWAYGYTF
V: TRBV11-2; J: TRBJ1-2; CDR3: CASSFGRGQGLGYGYTF
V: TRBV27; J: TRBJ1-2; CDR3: CASSPKGRTGRRGYTF
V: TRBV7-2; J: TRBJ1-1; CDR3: CASSPTLAGTEAFF
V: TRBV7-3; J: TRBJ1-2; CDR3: CASSSRTGDGYTF
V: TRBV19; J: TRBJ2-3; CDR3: CASRLEGTDTQYF
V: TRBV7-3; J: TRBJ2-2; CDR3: CASSLTGPNTGELFF
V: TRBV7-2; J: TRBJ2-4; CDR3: CASSPGGYIQYF
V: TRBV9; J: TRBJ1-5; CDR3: CASSVGGVLSQPQHF
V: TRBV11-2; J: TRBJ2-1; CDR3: CASSLVSGSVNEQFF
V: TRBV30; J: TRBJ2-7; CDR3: CAWMTSGASEQYF
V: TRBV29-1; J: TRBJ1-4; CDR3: CSPWDRLWEKLFF
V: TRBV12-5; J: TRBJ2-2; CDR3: CASGLVLPGELFF
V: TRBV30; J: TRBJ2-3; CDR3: CAWTRGQSTDTQYF
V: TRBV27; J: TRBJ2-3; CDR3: CASSTRGSGIRDTQYF
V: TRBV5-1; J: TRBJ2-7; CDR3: CASSRDSYEQYF